This T cell receptor beta chain was observed in a study of cytomegalovirus exposure and HLA in healthy donors. This clone was observed once. The PCR ran on 60 Vbeta and 13 Jbeta primers. Generated by immunoSEQ multiplex PCR, the TCRdb table keeps only in-frame clones and is missing some. The sample records over 80,000 clones, about four fifths being singletons. The CDR3 contains 15 residues. The V end lost 3 bases, the J end lost 1 base, and 11 bases lay between the germline ends. Germline CDR1 reads LNHDA; CDR2 reads SQIVND (reference sequence). Sequences were obtained from PBMCs. The rearrangement joins TRBV19 to TRBJ2-3; D may be TRBD2 (6 bases). The sequence derives from a man between 35 and 55 years old in good health and CMV-seropositive. The CDR3 DNA is TGTGCCAGTAGTATTACGGGGGAACGCACAGATACGCAGTATTTT. Its protein is CASSITGERTDTQYF.